This T cell receptor (beta chain) was recovered during a study of shared clonotypes between healthy human individuals. The study, taken as a whole, reports: Naive CD4 clonotypes overlapped across a few donors at roughly 5.1%.

From CD4+ cells came CD45RA+ naive and CD45RA-negative memory subsets. Assay used: immunoSEQ multiplex PCR; TCRdb lists only in-frame clones, some missing. The sample comprises roughly 700,000 clones, over 65% of which are singletons, and under 2% rests with the top ten. The germline gives CDR1 SGHTA, CDR2 FQGNSA. The length of the CDR3 is 15 residues. Losses at the gene ends were 5 bases for V and 4 bases for J; bases not matched to a gene: 11. This clone has a single count. The target antigen is unknown. This TCR was recovered from a woman in her 30s in good health. V gene TRBV7-2 combines with J gene TRBJ2-7, with 7 bases that match TRBD2. Sequenced material: memory CD4+ T cells sorted from blood. The subset denotes: CD45RA-negative fraction. The CDR3 spells CASSLKAGIFYEQYF. DNA of the CDR3: TGTGCCAGCAGCCTCAAAGCGGGAATCTTTTACGAGCAGTACTTC.